This TCR beta chain comes out of a study of cytomegalovirus exposure and HLA in healthy donors. V was pared by 5 bases and J by 6 bases, with 2 bases of the junction left unmatched. CDR1 is WSHSY, CDR2 SAAADI, per germline. The CDR3 has 12 residues. Researchers ran the PCR with 60 Vbeta and 13 Jbeta primers. Data came from immunoSEQ multiplex PCR; TCRdb stores just in-frame clones and leaves some out. There are 160,000 or so clones in the sample; roughly 72% occur only once, and approximately 1.5% lies in the top ten. The sequenced sample consisted of PBMCs. This clonotype was sampled from a man between 35 and 55 years old in good health and CMV-seronegative. This chain uses TRBV10-2 with TRBJ1-2, with TRBD1 identical over 8 bases. The DNA for the CDR3 is TGCGCCAGCAGTCCAGGGGGCGATGGCTACACCTTC. It yields the protein CASSPGGDGYTF.